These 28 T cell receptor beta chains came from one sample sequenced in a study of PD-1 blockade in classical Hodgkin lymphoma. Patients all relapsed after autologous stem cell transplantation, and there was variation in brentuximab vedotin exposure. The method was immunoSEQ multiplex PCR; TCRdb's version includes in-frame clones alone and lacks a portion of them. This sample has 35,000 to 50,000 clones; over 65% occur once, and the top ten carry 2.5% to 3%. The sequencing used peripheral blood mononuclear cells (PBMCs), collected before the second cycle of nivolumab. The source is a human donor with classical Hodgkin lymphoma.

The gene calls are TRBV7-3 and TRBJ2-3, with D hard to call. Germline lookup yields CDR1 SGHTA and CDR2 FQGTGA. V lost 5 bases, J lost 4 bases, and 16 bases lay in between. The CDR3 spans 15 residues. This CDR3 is CASSPTSWLADTQYF. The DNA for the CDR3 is TGTGCCAGCAGCCCAACCTCGTGGTTGGCAGATACGCAGTATTTT.

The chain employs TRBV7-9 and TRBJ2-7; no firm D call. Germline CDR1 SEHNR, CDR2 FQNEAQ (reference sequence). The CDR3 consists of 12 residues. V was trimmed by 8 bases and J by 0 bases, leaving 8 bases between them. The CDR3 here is CASGDGSYEQYF. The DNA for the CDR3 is TGTGCCAGCGGTGACGGCTCCTACGAGCAGTACTTC.

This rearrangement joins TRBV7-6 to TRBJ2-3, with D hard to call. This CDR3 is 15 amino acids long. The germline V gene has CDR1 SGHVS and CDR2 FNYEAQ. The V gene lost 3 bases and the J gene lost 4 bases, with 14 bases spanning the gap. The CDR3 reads CASSFLGFGADTQYF. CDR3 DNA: TGTGCCAGCAGCTTCCTCGGTTTCGGCGCAGATACGCAGTATTTT.

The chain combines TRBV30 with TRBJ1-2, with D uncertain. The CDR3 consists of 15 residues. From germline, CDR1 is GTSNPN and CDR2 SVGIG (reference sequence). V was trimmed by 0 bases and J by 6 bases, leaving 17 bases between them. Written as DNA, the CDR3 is TGTGCCTGGAGTGTATCCACGGCGGGGTGGAATGGCTACACCTTC. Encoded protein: CAWSVSTAGWNGYTF.

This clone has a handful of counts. CDR3 sequence: CASSPTGSSGANVLTF. The CDR3 DNA is TGTGCCAGCAGCCCGACAGGGAGCTCTGGGGCCAACGTCCTGACTTTC. The genes are TRBV7-6 and TRBJ2-6, with 7 bases identical to TRBD1. The CDR3 totals 16 residues. The trim removed 5 bases at V and 0 bases at J, leaving 4 bases unmatched. CDR1 is SGHVS and CDR2 is FNYEAQ in the germline V gene.

CDR3 nucleotides: TGTGCCAGCAGTTTCCAGGACGGAGAATACAATGAGCAGTTCTTC. Amino acid sequence: CASSFQDGEYNEQFF. This chain uses TRBV6-5 with TRBJ2-1, with D hard to call. Looked up from germline, CDR1 is MNHEY and CDR2 is SVGAGI. The CDR3 is 15 residues long. With 4 bases removed from V and 4 bases from J, the gap between germline ends came to 14 bases.

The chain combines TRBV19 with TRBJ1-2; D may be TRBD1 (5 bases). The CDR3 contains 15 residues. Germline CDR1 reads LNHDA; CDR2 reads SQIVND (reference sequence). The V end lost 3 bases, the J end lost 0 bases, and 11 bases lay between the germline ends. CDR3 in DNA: TGTGCCAGTAGTATTGGGACTACTACTAACTATGGCTACACCTTC. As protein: CASSIGTTTNYGYTF.

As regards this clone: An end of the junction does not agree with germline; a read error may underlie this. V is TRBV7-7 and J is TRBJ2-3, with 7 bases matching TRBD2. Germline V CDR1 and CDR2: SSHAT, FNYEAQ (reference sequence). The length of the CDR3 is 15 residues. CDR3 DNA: TGTGCTAGCAGCTTGAGGACTAGTCTCACAGATACGCAGTATTTT. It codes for CASSLRTSLTDTQYF.

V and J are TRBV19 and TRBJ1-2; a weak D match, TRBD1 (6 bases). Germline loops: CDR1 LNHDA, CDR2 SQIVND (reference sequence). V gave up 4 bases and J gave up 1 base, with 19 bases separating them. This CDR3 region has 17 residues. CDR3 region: CASSTLIGQILNYGYTF. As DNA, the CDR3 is TGTGCCAGTAGTACACTTATCGGACAGATACTTAACTATGGCTACACCTTC.

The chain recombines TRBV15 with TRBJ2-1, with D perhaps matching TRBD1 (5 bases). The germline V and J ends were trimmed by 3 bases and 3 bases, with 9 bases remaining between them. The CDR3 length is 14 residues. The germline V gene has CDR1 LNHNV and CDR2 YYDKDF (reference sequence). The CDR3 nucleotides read TGTGCCACCAGCAGGGACACGGACTACAATGAGCAGTTCTTC. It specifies CATSRDTDYNEQFF.

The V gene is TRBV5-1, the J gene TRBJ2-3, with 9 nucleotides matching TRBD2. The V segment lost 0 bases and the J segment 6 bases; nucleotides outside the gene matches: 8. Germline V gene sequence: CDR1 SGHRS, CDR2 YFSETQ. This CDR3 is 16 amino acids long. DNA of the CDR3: TGCGCCAGCAGCTTGGCTCTAGCGGGAAGTGGGGATACGCAGTATTTT. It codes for CASSLALAGSGDTQYF.

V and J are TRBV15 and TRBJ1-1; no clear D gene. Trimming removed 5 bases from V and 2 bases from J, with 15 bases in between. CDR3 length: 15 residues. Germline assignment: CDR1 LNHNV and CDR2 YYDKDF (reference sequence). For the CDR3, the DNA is TGTGCCACCAGCGTCGGCATAGAAATTAACACTGAAGCTTTCTTT. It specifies CATSVGIEINTEAFF.

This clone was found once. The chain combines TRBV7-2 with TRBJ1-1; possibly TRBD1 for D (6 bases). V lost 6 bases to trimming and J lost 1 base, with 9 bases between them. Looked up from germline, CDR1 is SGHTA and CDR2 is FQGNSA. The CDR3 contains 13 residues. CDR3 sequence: CASSSDRNTEAFF. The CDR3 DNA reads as TGTGCCAGCAGTTCGGACAGGAACACTGAAGCTTTCTTT.

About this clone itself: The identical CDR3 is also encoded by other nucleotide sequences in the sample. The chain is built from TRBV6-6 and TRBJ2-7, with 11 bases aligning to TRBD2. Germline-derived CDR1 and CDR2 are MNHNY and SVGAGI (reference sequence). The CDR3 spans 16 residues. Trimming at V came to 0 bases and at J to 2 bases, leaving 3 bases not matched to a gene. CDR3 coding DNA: TGTGCCAGCAGTTACTCGAGACTAGCGGGAACCTACGAGCAGTACTTC. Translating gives CASSYSRLAGTYEQYF.

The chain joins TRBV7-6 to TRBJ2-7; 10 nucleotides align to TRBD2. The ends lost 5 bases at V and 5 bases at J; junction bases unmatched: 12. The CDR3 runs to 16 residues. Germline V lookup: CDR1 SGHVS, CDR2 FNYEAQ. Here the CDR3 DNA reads TGTGCCAGCAGCGGCGGGGGGGGACTAGCGTTACACGAGCAGTACTTC. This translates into CASSGGGGLALHEQYF.

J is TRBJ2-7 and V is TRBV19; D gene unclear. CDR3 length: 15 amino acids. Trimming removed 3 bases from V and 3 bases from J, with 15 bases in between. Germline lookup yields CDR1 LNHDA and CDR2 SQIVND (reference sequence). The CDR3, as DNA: TGTGCCAGTAGTATTTCTCACACAACCTACTACGAGCAGTACTTC. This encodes CASSISHTTYYEQYF.

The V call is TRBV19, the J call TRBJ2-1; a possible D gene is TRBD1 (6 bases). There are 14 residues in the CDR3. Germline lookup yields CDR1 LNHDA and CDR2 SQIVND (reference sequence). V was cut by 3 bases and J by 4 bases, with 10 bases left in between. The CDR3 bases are TGTGCCAGTAGTATGGACAGTTTTTACAATGAGCAGTTCTTC. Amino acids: CASSMDSFYNEQFF.

The CDR3, as DNA: TGTGCCACCCGACAGGGGGGGTCCTACGAGCAGTACTTC. It is translated as CATRQGGSYEQYF. The J gene is TRBJ2-7, the V gene TRBV28; 9 bases map to TRBD1. This CDR3 is 13 amino acids long. The germline V gene encodes CDR1 MDHEN and CDR2 SYDVKM. Trimming cost V 10 bases and J 1 base; bases outside gene matches: 5.

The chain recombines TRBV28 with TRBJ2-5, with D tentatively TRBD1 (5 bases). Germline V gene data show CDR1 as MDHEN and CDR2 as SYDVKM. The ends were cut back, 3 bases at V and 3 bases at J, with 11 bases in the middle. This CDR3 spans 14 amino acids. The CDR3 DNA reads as TGTGCCAGCAGTTTCGCAGGGCTAGAAGAGACCCAGTACTTC. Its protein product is CASSFAGLEETQYF.

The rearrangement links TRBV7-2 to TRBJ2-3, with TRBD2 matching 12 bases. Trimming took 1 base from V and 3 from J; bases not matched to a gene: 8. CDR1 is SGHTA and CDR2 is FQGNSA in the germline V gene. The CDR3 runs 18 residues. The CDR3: CASSLGLAGGRETDTQYF. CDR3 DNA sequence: TGTGCCAGCAGCTTAGGCCTAGCGGGAGGGCGAGAGACAGATACGCAGTATTTT.

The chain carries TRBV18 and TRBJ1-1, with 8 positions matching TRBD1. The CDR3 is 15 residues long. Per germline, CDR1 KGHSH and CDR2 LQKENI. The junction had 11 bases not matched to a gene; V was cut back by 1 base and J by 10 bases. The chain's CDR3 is CASSPLTAGQGAAFF. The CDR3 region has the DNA TGTGCCAGCTCACCACTGACCGCTGGACAGGGAGCAGCTTTCTTT.

The CDR3 DNA follows: TGTGCCAGCAGCTTAGTTAGCGGGGCCGATCAAGAGACCCAGTACTTC. It encodes CASSLVSGADQETQYF. The V call is TRBV7-6, the J call TRBJ2-5, with 8 bases fitting TRBD2. CDR3 length: 16 residues. Trimming cost V 1 base and J 2 bases; bases outside gene matches: 6. Per the germline V gene, CDR1 is SGHVS and CDR2 is FNYEAQ.

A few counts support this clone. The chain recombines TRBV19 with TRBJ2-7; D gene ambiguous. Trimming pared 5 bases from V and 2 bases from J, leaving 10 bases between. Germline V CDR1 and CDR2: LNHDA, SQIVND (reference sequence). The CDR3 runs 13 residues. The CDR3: CASSRYPTYEQYF. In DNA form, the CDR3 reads TGTGCCAGTAGTCGGTATCCAACCTACGAGCAGTACTTC.

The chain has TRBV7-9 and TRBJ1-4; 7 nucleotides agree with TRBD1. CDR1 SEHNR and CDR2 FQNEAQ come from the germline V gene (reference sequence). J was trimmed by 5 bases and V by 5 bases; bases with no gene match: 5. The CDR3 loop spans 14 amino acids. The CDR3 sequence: CASSRGQSNEKLFF. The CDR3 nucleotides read TGTGCCAGCAGCCGGGGACAGAGCAATGAAAAACTGTTTTTT.

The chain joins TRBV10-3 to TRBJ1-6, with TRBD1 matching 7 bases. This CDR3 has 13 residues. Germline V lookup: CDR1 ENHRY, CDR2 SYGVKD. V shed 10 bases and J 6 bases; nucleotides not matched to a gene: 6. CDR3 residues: CATGTDLNSPLHF. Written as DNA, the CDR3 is TGTGCCACGGGGACAGACCTTAATTCACCCCTCCACTTT.

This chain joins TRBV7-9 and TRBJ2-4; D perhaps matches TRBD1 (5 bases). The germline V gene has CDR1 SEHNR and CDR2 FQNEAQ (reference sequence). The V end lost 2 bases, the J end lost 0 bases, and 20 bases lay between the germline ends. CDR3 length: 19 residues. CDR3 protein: CASSLMVNGHTLAKNIQYF. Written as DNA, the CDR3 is TGTGCCAGCAGCTTAATGGTAAACGGACATACGCTAGCCAAAAACATTCAGTACTTC.

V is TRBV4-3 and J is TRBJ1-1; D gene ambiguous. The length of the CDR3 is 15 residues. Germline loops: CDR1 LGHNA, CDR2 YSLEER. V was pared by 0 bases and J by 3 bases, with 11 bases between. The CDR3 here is CASSQERTSYTEAFF. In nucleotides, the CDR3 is TGCGCCAGCAGCCAAGAAAGGACTTCATACACTGAAGCTTTCTTT.

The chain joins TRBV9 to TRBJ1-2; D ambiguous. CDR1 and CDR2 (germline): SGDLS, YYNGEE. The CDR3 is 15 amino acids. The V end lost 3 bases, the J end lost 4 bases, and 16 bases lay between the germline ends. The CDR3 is CASSATLGGVYGYTF. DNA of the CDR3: TGTGCCAGCAGCGCTACCCTAGGCGGAGTCTATGGCTACACCTTC.